This TCR beta chain was observed in a study of T cells in Graves' hyperthyroidism and ophthalmopathy (dated by TCRdb to about 2019). Concerning the study at large: Peripheral blood samples were taken at initial diagnosis, before any treatment was given. TCR V-J signatures able to tell the groups apart were searched for in a discovery cohort of 90 to 100 patients, of whom around 42 had Graves' ophthalmopathy and under 65 had stable Graves' hyperthyroidism. Prospective prediction of ophthalmopathy was tested in an independent validation cohort consisting of about 19 hyperthyroidism patients and some 15 patients who later progressed to ophthalmopathy. The 95 to 100 discovery patients were divided at random into training and test sets in a 7:3 ratio. Thyroid tissue and blood T-cell repertoires from about six Graves' hyperthyroidism patients were also compared in the study. Once sampling was done, hyperthyroidism patients were given methimazole at a starting dose of 30 mg daily, whereas ophthalmopathy patients were given high-dose intravenous methylprednisolone. According to the paper, TCR Vbeta CDR3 sequencing was carried out on about 140 peripheral blood samples, which came from 40 to 45 ophthalmopathy, under 80 hyperthyroidism and some 17 progressor patients. General conclusions and limits of the study: Ophthalmopathy was separated from stable hyperthyroidism by a 13 V-J signature model, with 85% to 90% sensitivity and roughly 81% specificity obtained in cross-validation and 80%/75% obtained in testing. Sample size was not statistically predetermined, and investigators were not blinded to group allocation. Blood samples also contained most of the expanded thyroid clonotypes (frequency above 0.001), which suggests that blood repertoires may reflect thyroid immune responses. In validation, progression to ophthalmopathy was predicted by the model with 70.59% sensitivity and under 85% specificity, a median of 6.5 months before onset.

As regards this clonotype: Its antigen is still unknown. One base away there is no much larger clone; base qualities are not given.

The TCR beta CDR3 regions were amplified from the RNA transcripts. The first round of RT-PCR for the TCR CDR3 was performed with the HTBI primer set and the Qiagen OneStep RT-PCR kit. Libraries were constructed in a second round of multiplex PCR, after which size selection and purification were carried out. Paired-end sequencing of the libraries was performed with 100 bp reads on an Illumina HiSeq2000. As for how the authors treated the data: Raw data were processed with SOAPnuke, discarding reads with adapters, uncalled bases, mean Phred below 15, or no exact constant-primer or identifier match. High-quality paired reads were merged with COPE v1.2.5, and unique nucleotide sequences were defined as clonotypes. MiTCR v1.1 was used to align the clonotypes against IMGT TRBV, TRBD and TRBJ reference segments. The analysis included only V-J combinations with a frequency above 0.0001, which together covered 99% to 99.2% of the repertoires. A TCS score was defined as the ratio between F50 (clonal expansion) and ExV (chaos), using BLOSUM62-based TCRdist between CDR3 peptides within each V-J. Welch's t-statistics and random forest reduced around 550 V-J features to roughly 13, which were used in a naive Bayes classifier (R e1071). TCRdb passed the public sequencing reads through fastp at Q25 and MiXCR, retaining productive beta sequences. CDR3 protein sequences are deduplicated, and each keeps its most common genes and DNA. TCRdb's processing, not the authors' own work, is the source of the V and J calls. Within this sample are about 640,000 distinct CDR3 sequences, with about 14% of them counted one time only. Around an eighth of the sample rests with the top ten.

In the ophthalmopathy patients, disease was moderately to severely active, with a Clinical Activity Score of 3 or more, a NOSPECS grade of 4 or more, and a duration of less than 3 months. The study excluded patients with uncontrolled infections, other autoimmune diseases, pregnancy or lactation. Diagnoses were established on the basis of clinical symptoms, serum thyroxine and TRAb, thyroid ultrasound, and orbital computed tomography. PBMCs were isolated from approximately 10 ml of fresh peripheral blood by Ficoll-Paque density gradient centrifugation. Total RNA was extracted using Trizol reagent, and RNA quality was assessed on an Agilent 2100 Bioanalyzer. The germline V gene supplies CDR1 MNHNS and CDR2 SASEGT. From cysteine to phenylalanine, the CDR3 is 14 amino acids long. Just the 42-base CDR3 DNA is kept, in frame starting at base 1. The germline ends are 6 bases apart after V is trimmed by 6 bases and J by 0 bases.

Source material: blood. This chain joins TRBV6-1 to TRBJ2-6; the D gene identity is not certain. This TCR was sampled from a woman between 45 and 65 years old with Graves' ophthalmopathy. The CDR3 region has the sequence CASSGLSGANVLTF. The DNA is as follows: TGTGCCAGCAGCGGCCTCTCTGGGGCCAACGTCCTGACTTTC.